This T cell receptor beta chain originates from a study of human T cells and chemical hapten exposure. The CDR3 is 14 residues long. Germline V lookup: CDR1 MNHEY, CDR2 SMNVEV (reference sequence). Trimming at V came to 6 bases and at J to 0 bases, leaving 5 bases not matched to a gene. This clonotype came up a few times. TCRdb re-derived calls from the RACE reads in MiXCR, one entry per CDR3 protein. Here the sample spans under 200,000 distinct CDR3 sequences, about a quarter being singletons. The sample's time point: patch test 3, about 24 weeks after DPC sensitization. Treatment reported: therapeutic diphenylcyclopropenone sensitization with weekly scalp DPC.

The gene calls are TRBV27 and TRBJ2-7; TRBD2 aligns across 7 bases. The TCR sequence derives from a woman aged 18-29 years with alopecia areata. Some clones in this sample may be carry-over from other donors' samples. This sample comprised whole blood, obtained in connection with sensitization to the hapten diphenylcyclopropenone (DPC). The CDR3 coding sequence is TGTGCCAGCAGCAAAAGCGGGGCCTCCTACGAGCAGTACTTC. Protein product: CASSKSGASYEQYF.